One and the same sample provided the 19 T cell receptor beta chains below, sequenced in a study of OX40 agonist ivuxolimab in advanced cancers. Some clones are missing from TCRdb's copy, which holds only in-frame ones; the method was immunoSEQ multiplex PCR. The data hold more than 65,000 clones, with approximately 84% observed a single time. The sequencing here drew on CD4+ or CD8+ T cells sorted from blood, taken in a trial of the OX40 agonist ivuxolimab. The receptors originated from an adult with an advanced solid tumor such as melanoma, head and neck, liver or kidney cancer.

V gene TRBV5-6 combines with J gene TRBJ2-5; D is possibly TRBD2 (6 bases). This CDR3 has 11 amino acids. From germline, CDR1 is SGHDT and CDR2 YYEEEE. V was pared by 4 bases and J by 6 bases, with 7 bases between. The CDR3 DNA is TGTGCCAGCAGCGGAGGGAAGACCCAGTACTTC. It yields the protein CASSGGKTQYF.

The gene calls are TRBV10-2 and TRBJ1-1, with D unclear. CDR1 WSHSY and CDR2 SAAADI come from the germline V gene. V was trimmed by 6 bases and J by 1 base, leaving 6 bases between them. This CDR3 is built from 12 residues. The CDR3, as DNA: TGCGCCAGCAGCTACAGGAACACTGAAGCTTTCTTT. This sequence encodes CASSYRNTEAFF.

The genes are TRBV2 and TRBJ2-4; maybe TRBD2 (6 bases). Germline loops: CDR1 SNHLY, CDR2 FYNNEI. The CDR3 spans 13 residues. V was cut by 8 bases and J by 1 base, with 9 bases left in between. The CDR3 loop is CASGGLAKNIQYF. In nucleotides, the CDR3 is TGTGCCAGCGGAGGGTTGGCCAAAAACATTCAGTACTTC.

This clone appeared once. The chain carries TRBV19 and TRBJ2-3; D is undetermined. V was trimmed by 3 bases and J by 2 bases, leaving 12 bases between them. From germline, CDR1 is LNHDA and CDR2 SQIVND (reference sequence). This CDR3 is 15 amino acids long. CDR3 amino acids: CASSMGTVSTDTQYF. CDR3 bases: TGTGCCAGTAGTATGGGAACGGTCTCCACAGATACGCAGTATTTT.

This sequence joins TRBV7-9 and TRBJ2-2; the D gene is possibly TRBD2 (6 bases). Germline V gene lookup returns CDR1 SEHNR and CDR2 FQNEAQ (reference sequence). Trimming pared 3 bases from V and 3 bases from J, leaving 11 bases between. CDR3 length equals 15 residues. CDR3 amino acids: CASSFSGLYTGELFF. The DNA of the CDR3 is TGTGCCAGCAGCTTTAGCGGTCTGTACACCGGGGAGCTGTTTTTT. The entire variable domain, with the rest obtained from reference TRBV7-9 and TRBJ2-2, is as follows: DTGVSQNPRHKITKRGQNVTFRCDPISEHNRLYWYRQTLGQGPEFLTYFQNEAQLEKSRLLSDRFSAERPKGSFSTLEIQRTEQGDSAMYLCASSFSGLYTGELFFGEGSRLTVL.

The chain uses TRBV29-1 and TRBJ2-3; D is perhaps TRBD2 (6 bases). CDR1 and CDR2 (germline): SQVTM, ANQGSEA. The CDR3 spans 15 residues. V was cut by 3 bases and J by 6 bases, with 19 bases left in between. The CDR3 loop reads CSVDRAGPNEDTQYF. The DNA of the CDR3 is TGCAGCGTTGACCGGGCGGGGCCCAATGAGGATACGCAGTATTTT.

The CDR3 is CASSLETGAYEQYF. CDR3 nucleotides: TGTGCCAGCAGCTTAGAGACAGGGGCCTACGAGCAGTACTTC. This chain links TRBV7-2 with TRBJ2-7; TRBD1 aligns across 8 bases. Germline CDR1 reads SGHTA; CDR2 reads FQGNSA. This CDR3 comprises 14 residues. The trim removed 1 base at V and 2 bases at J, leaving 1 base unmatched.

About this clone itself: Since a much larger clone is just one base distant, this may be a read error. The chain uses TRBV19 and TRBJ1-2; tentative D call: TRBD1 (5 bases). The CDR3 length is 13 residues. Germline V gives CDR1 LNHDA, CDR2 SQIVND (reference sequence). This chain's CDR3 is CASNPEGNYGCTF. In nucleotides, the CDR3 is TGTGCCAGTAACCCGGAGGGGAACTATGGCTGCACCTTC.

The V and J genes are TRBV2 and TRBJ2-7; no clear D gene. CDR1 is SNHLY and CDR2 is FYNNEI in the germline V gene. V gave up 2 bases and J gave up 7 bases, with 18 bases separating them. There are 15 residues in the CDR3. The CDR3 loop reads CASSELQSPFLEQYF. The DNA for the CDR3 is TGTGCCAGCAGTGAATTACAGTCCCCTTTCCTGGAGCAGTACTTC.

The CDR3: CASSLGREYNEQFF. As DNA, the CDR3 is TGCGCCAGCAGCTTGGGCCGTGAGTACAATGAGCAGTTCTTC. The chain combines TRBV5-1 with TRBJ2-1; D is unresolved. This CDR3 comprises 14 residues. Trimming took 0 bases from V and 4 from J, leaving 8 bases between them. Germline values: CDR1 SGHRS, CDR2 YFSETQ.

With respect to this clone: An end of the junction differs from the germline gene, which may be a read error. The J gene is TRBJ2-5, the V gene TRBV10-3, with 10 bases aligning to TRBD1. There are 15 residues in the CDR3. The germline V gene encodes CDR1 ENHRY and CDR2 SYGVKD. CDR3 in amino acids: CASSLGQGSGETQYF. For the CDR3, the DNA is TGTGCCAGCAGTTTGGGACAGGGGTCGGGGGAGACCCAGTACTTC.

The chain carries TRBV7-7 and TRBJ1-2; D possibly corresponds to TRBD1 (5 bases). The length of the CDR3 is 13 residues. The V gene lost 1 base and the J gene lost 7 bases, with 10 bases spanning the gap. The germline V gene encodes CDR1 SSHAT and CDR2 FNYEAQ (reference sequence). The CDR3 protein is CASSLGTGGGYTF. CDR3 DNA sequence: TGTGCCAGCAGCTTAGGCACTGGGGGTGGCTACACCTTC.

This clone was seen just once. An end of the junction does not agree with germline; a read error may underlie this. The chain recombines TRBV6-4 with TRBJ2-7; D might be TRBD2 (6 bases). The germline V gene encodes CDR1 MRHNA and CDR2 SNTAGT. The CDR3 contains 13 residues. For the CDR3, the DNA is TGTGCCACCAGTGCGACTAGGCGGGGCGAGCAGTACTTC. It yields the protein CATSATRRGEQYF.

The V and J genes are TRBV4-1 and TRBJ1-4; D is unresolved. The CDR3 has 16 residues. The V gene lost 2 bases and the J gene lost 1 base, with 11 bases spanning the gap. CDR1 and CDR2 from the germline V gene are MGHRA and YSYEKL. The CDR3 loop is CASSQTVLVTNEKLFF. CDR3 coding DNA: TGCGCCAGCAGCCAAACCGTTCTGGTAACTAATGAAAAACTGTTTTTT.

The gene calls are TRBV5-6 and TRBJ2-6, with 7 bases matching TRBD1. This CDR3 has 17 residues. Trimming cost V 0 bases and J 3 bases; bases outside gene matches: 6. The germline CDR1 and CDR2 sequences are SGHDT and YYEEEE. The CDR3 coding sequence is TGTGCCAGCAGCTTGGACGGGACAGTCGGTGGGGCCAACGTCCTGACTTTC. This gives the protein CASSLDGTVGGANVLTF.

CDR3 sequence (DNA): TGTGCCAGCAGCCCAGACAGGGTTATTAACGAGCAGTACTTC. It encodes CASSPDRVINEQYF. This chain links TRBV7-8 with TRBJ2-7; 7 bases match TRBD1. Looked up from germline, CDR1 is SGHVS and CDR2 is FQNEAQ. CDR3 length equals 14 residues. V trimming: 5 bases; J trimming: 5 bases; junction bases outside the gene matches: 9.

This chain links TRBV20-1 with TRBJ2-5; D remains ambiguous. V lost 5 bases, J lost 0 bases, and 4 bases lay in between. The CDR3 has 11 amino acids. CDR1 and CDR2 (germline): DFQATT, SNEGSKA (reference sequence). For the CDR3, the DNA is TGCAGTGCTCACAACCAAGAGACCCAGTACTTC. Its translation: CSAHNQETQYF.

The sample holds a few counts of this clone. CDR3: CAWTPGGGHYGYTF. The CDR3 region has the DNA TGTGCCTGGACCCCGGGGGGCGGACACTATGGCTACACCTTC. This chain links TRBV30 with TRBJ1-2, with a tentative D call TRBD1 (6 bases). This CDR3 region has 14 residues. The V and J ends lost 4 bases and 3 bases respectively, with 15 bases between them. Germline V gene lookup returns CDR1 GTSNPN and CDR2 SVGIG (reference sequence).

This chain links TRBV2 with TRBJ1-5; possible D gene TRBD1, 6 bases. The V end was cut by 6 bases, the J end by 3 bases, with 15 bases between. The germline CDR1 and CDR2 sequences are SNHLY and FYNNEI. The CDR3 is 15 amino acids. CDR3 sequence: CASSPLGGDNQPQHF. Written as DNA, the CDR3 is TGTGCCAGCAGCCCACTCGGGGGCGACAATCAGCCCCAGCATTTT.